The next 22 T cell receptor beta chains were all read from a single sample in a study of CD8+CD57+ T cells in acquired aplastic anemia. TCR beta VDJ and CDR3 profiling used genomic DNA as template. TCRdb itself ran the reads through MiXCR, one entry per CDR3 protein. The table lists under 250,000 distinct CDR3 sequences, roughly 60% of them singletons, with about 60% in the top ten. Patients selected for sequencing had displayed CD8+CD57+ cell expansion by flow cytometry. Material for sequencing was sorted CD4+, CD8+, or CD8+CD57+ T cells (not recorded which) from PBMCs. The source of these receptors is a human donor with aplastic anemia.

V usage is TRBV20-1 and J usage is TRBJ2-5; 12 bases agree with TRBD2. The CDR3 loop spans 18 amino acids. V trimming: 2 bases; J trimming: 2 bases; junction bases outside the gene matches: 12. CDR1 and CDR2 from the germline V gene are DFQATT and SNEGSKA (reference sequence). CDR3 coding DNA: TGCAGTGCTAGACCGGGGGGTGGGACTAGCGGGTTTCAAGAGACCCAGTACTTC. Amino acid sequence: CSARPGGGTSGFQETQYF.

The sample holds many counts of this clonotype. An end of the junction does not agree with germline; a read error may underlie this. The gene calls are TRBV12-3 or TRBV12-4 and TRBJ1-1; D possibly corresponds to TRBD1 (6 bases). This CDR3 has 15 residues. CDR3 loop: CACSLGLRGNTEAFF. The CDR3 nucleotides are TGTGCCTGCAGCCTAGGGCTCAGGGGTAACACTGAAGCTTTCTTT.

This clonotype is a singleton in its sample. The V and J genes are TRBV7-9 and TRBJ1-2, with 7 bases aligning to TRBD1. Per the germline V gene, CDR1 is SEHNR and CDR2 is FQNEAQ (reference sequence). The CDR3 loop spans 11 amino acids. Germline trimming cut 6 bases from V and 5 bases from J; bases unmatched to any gene: 0. The CDR3 DNA is TGTGCCAGCAGGGGACAGTATGGCTACACCTTC. Protein sequence: CASRGQYGYTF.

This clonotype has only a few counts. The chain carries TRBV20-1 and TRBJ2-7; the match to TRBD1 covers 8 bases. This CDR3 is 15 amino acids long. Unmatched junction bases numbered 6, after V lost 0 bases and J lost 2 bases. Germline CDR1 is DFQATT and CDR2 is SNEGSKA (reference sequence). CDR3 protein: CSARDVGQVTYEQYF. The CDR3 nucleotides read TGCAGTGCTAGAGATGTGGGACAGGTGACCTACGAGCAGTACTTC.

This clonotype has at least ten counts. The J gene is TRBJ2-7, the V gene TRBV30; 9 bases map to TRBD1. Germline CDR1 is GTSNPN and CDR2 is SVGIG (reference sequence). CDR3 length: 12 amino acids. The CDR3 is CAAGTGLNEQYF. The CDR3, as DNA: TGTGCAGCTGGGACAGGGTTAAACGAGCAGTACTTC.

This chain links TRBV5-4 with TRBJ2-1, with TRBD1 matching 8 bases. This CDR3 is 17 amino acids long. The junction had 16 bases not matched to a gene; V was cut back by 4 bases and J by 7 bases. Germline assignment: CDR1 SGHNT and CDR2 YYREEE (reference sequence). The CDR3 DNA follows: TGTGCCAGCAGCCTCCAAAGGAGACAGGGGAATGGAAATGAGCAGTTCTTC. Protein product: CASSLQRRQGNGNEQFF.

This clonotype was seen a single time. V gene TRBV7-6 combines with J gene TRBJ2-3; no clear D gene. V gave up 1 base and J gave up 0 bases, with 14 bases separating them. CDR3 size: 17 residues. Germline V gives CDR1 SGHVS, CDR2 FNYEAQ. The DNA for the CDR3 is TGTGCCAGCAGCTTAGGGCGGCCACCCAAGAGCACAGATACGCAGTATTTT. This codes for CASSLGRPPKSTDTQYF.

The J gene is TRBJ2-7, the V gene TRBV5-1; D unclear. Germline lookup yields CDR1 SGHRS and CDR2 YFSETQ. V shed 4 bases and J shed 3 bases, with 11 bases lying between them. The CDR3 runs 13 residues. CDR3 loop: CASSPRGHYEQYF. The CDR3 bases are TGCGCCAGCAGCCCCCGAGGCCACTACGAGCAGTACTTC.

In its sample, this clonotype was seen many times. The gene calls are TRBV4-2 and TRBJ2-3; 8 nucleotides match TRBD2. The CDR3 has 17 amino acids. V trimming: 0 bases; J trimming: 4 bases; junction bases outside the gene matches: 9. CDR1 LGHNA and CDR2 YNFKEQ come from the germline V gene. This chain's CDR3 is CASSQEEGLVYADTQYF. Written as DNA, the CDR3 is TGTGCCAGCAGCCAAGAAGAGGGACTAGTATATGCAGATACGCAGTATTTT.

This chain joins TRBV5-1 and TRBJ2-2; tentatively, D is TRBD1 (5 bases). Looked up from germline, CDR1 is SGHRS and CDR2 is YFSETQ. CDR3 length: 14 amino acids. V was pared by 3 bases and J by 1 base, with 7 bases between. The CDR3 coding sequence is TGCGCCAGCAGCTCAGACAGGAACACCGGGGAGCTGTTTTTT. This sequence encodes CASSSDRNTGELFF.

V is TRBV5-1 and J is TRBJ2-5, with TRBD2 matching 7 bases. V shed 1 base and J 3 bases; nucleotides not matched to a gene: 6. The CDR3 totals 15 residues. The germline gives CDR1 SGHRS, CDR2 YFSETQ. This CDR3 reads CASSLSGSGEETQYF. For the CDR3, the DNA is TGCGCCAGCAGCTTGAGTGGGAGCGGGGAAGAGACCCAGTACTTC.

The J gene is TRBJ2-7, the V gene TRBV7-2; D gene uncertain. The CDR3 contains 16 residues. Germline V gene data show CDR1 as SGHTA and CDR2 as FQGNSA. The germline V and J ends were trimmed by 4 bases and 0 bases, with 16 bases remaining between them. CDR3 loop: CASSSDPGPTSYEQYF. The CDR3 DNA reads TGTGCCAGCAGCTCCGACCCGGGCCCCACCTCCTACGAGCAGTACTTC.

The chain couples TRBV29-1 to TRBJ2-3; 8 nucleotides line up with TRBD2. CDR3 length equals 13 residues. Germline V gene data show CDR1 as SQVTM and CDR2 as ANQGSEA. Trimming cost V 7 bases and J 2 bases; bases outside gene matches: 5. This CDR3 is CSAGTRATDTQYF. As DNA, the CDR3 is TGCAGCGCCGGGACTAGGGCCACAGATACGCAGTATTTT.

This clonotype was counted between two and nine times. The chain carries TRBV7-2 and TRBJ1-5, with D possibly TRBD1 on 5 matching bases. Germline CDR1 is SGHTA and CDR2 is FQGNSA. CDR3 length equals 15 residues. V was shortened by 2 bases and J by 6 bases, with 14 bases between the two germline ends. The CDR3 nucleotides read TGTGCCAGCAGCTTAACCTCCGGGGCGGGTCAGCCCCAGCATTTT. Protein product: CASSLTSGAGQPQHF.

V is TRBV5-6 and J is TRBJ1-6; D may be TRBD1 (5 bases). Per the germline V gene, CDR1 is SGHDT and CDR2 is YYEEEE. The CDR3 is 16 residues long. V was pared by 4 bases and J by 7 bases, with 18 bases between. In nucleotides, the CDR3 is TGTGCCAGCAGCCTAGCAGGAGGGACTAAAAATTCACCCCTCCACTTT. Its protein is CASSLAGGTKNSPLHF.

V gene TRBV24-1 combines with J gene TRBJ2-1, with D tentatively TRBD1 or TRBD2 (5 bases each). This CDR3 has 16 residues. The V end lost 0 bases, the J end lost 7 bases, and 15 bases lay between the germline ends. Germline assignment: CDR1 KGHDR and CDR2 SFDVKD. In nucleotides, the CDR3 is TGTGCCACCAGTGATTTGCGCCGGGGCCCTTCGAATGAGCAGTTCTTC. Its translation is CATSDLRRGPSNEQFF.

This chain links TRBV7-9 with TRBJ2-7; possibly TRBD2 for D (6 bases). With 5 bases removed from V and 5 bases from J, the gap between germline ends came to 16 bases. The CDR3 consists of 14 residues. Germline values: CDR1 SEHNR, CDR2 FQNEAQ (reference sequence). The CDR3 DNA reads TGTGCCAGCAGCGGTGGAGGGTTTTTACACGAGCAGTACTTC. As protein: CASSGGGFLHEQYF.

V usage is TRBV2 and J usage is TRBJ2-2; 11 bases are shared with TRBD2. In germline, CDR1 is SNHLY, CDR2 FYNNEI. Trimming cost V 6 bases and J 6 bases; bases outside gene matches: 6. This CDR3 has 15 amino acids. This CDR3 is CASRDTSGSSGELFF. CDR3 nucleotide sequence: TGTGCCAGCAGGGATACTAGCGGGAGTTCCGGGGAGCTGTTTTTT. The full variable domain, rest sourced from reference TRBV2 and TRBJ2-2, is EPEVTQTPSHQVTQMGQEVILRCVPISNHLYFYWYRQILGQKVEFLVSFYNNEISEKSEIFDDQFSVERPDGSNFTLKIRSTKLEDSAMYFCASRDTSGSSGELFFGEGSRLTVL.

CDR3 region: CASSLGGRRETEAFF. The CDR3 region has the DNA TGTGCCAGCAGCTTAGGCGGACGGAGGGAGACTGAAGCTTTCTTT. The chain recombines TRBV11-3 with TRBJ1-1; no firm D call. There are 15 residues in the CDR3. The ends were cut back, 1 base at V and 5 bases at J, with 14 bases in the middle. CDR1 is SGHNT, CDR2 YENEEA, per germline.

The chain has TRBV10-3 and TRBJ2-2, with no clear D. Germline V gene data show CDR1 as ENHRY and CDR2 as SYGVKD. V was shortened by 2 bases and J by 7 bases, with 11 bases between the two germline ends. The CDR3 loop spans 14 amino acids. The CDR3 sequence is CAISEGNPGGELFF. CDR3 nucleotide sequence: TGTGCCATCAGTGAGGGGAATCCTGGCGGGGAGCTGTTTTTT.

This chain joins TRBV15 and TRBJ2-7; 7 bases fit TRBD2. Looked up from germline, CDR1 is LNHNV and CDR2 is YYDKDF (reference sequence). The CDR3 is made up of 16 amino acids. The ends lost 3 bases at V and 0 bases at J; junction bases unmatched: 8. The chain's CDR3 is CATSSLAGSSSYEQYF. The CDR3 DNA reads TGTGCCACCAGCAGCTTAGCGGGCAGTAGCTCCTACGAGCAGTACTTC.

The chain recombines TRBV12-3 or TRBV12-4 with TRBJ2-3; the D call may be TRBD1 or TRBD2 (6 bases each). Trimming took 4 bases from V and 2 from J, leaving 19 bases between them. This CDR3 is 17 amino acids long. CDR3 DNA sequence: TGTGCCAGCAGTTACAGGGCCCGGGGGTTGTACACAGATACGCAGTATTTT. Translating gives CASSYRARGLYTDTQYF.